Below are 17 T cell receptor beta chains sequenced from a single sample in a study of T cell responses to AZD1222 COVID-19 vaccine. Repertoires were generated with immunoSEQ multiplex PCR, while TCRdb's copy carries only in-frame clones and drops some. This table holds some 84,000 clones, around 88% found once. Sequencing used peripheral blood, obtained 28 days after the second AZD1222 dose. The source is an adult who received the AZD1222 COVID-19 vaccine.

The CDR3 DNA reads TGTGCCAGCAGTTTATTGGCTCAGCCCCAGCATTTT. It codes for CASSLLAQPQHF. This chain connects TRBV12-3 or TRBV12-4 to TRBJ1-5; D is uncertain. Trimming removed 2 bases at V and 6 bases at J, with 5 bases between. This CDR3 has 12 residues.

The chain recombines TRBV6-2 or TRBV6-3 with TRBJ1-5; 8 bases are a match to TRBD1. The ends lost 0 bases at V and 7 bases at J; junction bases unmatched: 8. Germline V gene lookup returns CDR1 MNHEY and CDR2 SVGEGT. CDR3 length: 16 residues. The CDR3 is CASSYSIGQGRQPQHF. In nucleotides, the CDR3 is TGTGCCAGCAGTTACTCGATCGGACAGGGACGGCAGCCCCAGCATTTT.

The chain couples TRBV5-6 to TRBJ1-2; 9 nucleotides agree with TRBD1. V lost 1 base, J lost 8 bases, and 12 bases stayed unmatched. The CDR3 covers 16 residues. The germline CDR1 and CDR2 sequences are SGHDT and YYEEEE. DNA of the CDR3: TGTGCCAGCAGCTTGATTTGGACAGGGGTGACGGGAGGCTACACCTTC. Amino acid sequence: CASSLIWTGVTGGYTF.

The chain recombines TRBV7-2 with TRBJ1-1; weak D call: TRBD1 (6 bases). The CDR3 sequence is 16 residues long. Germline loops: CDR1 SGHTA, CDR2 FQGNSA. V was clipped by 1 base and J by 0 bases, with 12 bases between them. CDR3 amino acids: CASSLDLDRMNTEAFF. The CDR3 DNA sequence: TGTGCCAGCAGCTTAGACCTGGACAGAATGAACACTGAAGCTTTCTTT.

V usage is TRBV13 and J usage is TRBJ2-7; TRBD1 is a possible D gene (5 bases). CDR3 size: 15 residues. The germline V and J ends were trimmed by 4 bases and 2 bases, with 15 bases remaining between them. CDR1 is PRHDT, CDR2 FYEKMQ, per germline (reference sequence). The CDR3 sequence: CASSSRQFSAYEQYF. The CDR3, as DNA: TGTGCCAGCAGCTCCCGACAGTTCTCTGCCTACGAGCAGTACTTC.

The V and J genes are TRBV7-2 and TRBJ1-5, with TRBD1 matching 8 bases. CDR1 is SGHTA, CDR2 FQGNSA, per germline. J was trimmed by 7 bases and V by 2 bases; bases with no gene match: 7. CDR3 length: 15 amino acids. The DNA of the CDR3 is TGTGCCAGCAGCTTAAATGGCAGGGGGCGGCAGCCCCAGCATTTT. Amino acid sequence: CASSLNGRGRQPQHF.

This sequence joins TRBV7-3 and TRBJ2-6; D possibly matches TRBD1 or TRBD2 (5 bases each). Trimming left V 3 bases short and J 0 bases short, with 15 bases between. Germline V lookup: CDR1 SGHTA, CDR2 FQGTGA. This CDR3 is 18 amino acids long. The CDR3 sequence: CASSFPRGPHSGANVLTF. CDR3 DNA sequence: TGTGCCAGCAGCTTTCCCCGGGGCCCGCACTCTGGGGCCAACGTCCTGACTTTC.

This sequence joins TRBV29-1 and TRBJ1-2; perhaps TRBD1 as D (6 bases). The germline V and J ends were trimmed by 1 base and 1 base, with 10 bases remaining between them. CDR1 is SQVTM, CDR2 ANQGSEA, per germline. This CDR3 contains 14 residues. CDR3 sequence reads: CSVEVLQGNYGYTF. The CDR3 DNA reads as TGCAGCGTTGAAGTGTTACAGGGTAACTATGGCTACACCTTC.

The chain is built from TRBV6-2 or TRBV6-3 and TRBJ2-3; D is perhaps TRBD2 (5 bases). The CDR3 sequence is 13 residues long. The germline V and J ends were trimmed by 4 bases and 10 bases, with 15 bases remaining between them. Germline CDR1 and CDR2: MNHEY and SVGEGT. The CDR3 sequence: CASSWESLGAQYF. The CDR3 DNA is TGTGCCAGCAGTTGGGAGTCTCTAGGTGCGCAGTATTTT.

In the case of this clone: Distinct nucleotide sequences in the sample also encode this CDR3. The chain joins TRBV7-3 to TRBJ1-2; TRBD1 is a possible D gene (6 bases). CDR3 size: 15 residues. Germline V gene data show CDR1 as SGHTA and CDR2 as FQGTGA. V lost 5 bases, J lost 12 bases, and 25 bases lay in between. The CDR3 reads CASSPQRQDTMAHTF. CDR3 nucleotide sequence: TGTGCCAGCAGCCCACAACGACAGGATACCATGGCCCACACCTTC.

V is TRBV28 and J is TRBJ1-6, with D hard to call. The CDR3 length is 13 residues. V shed 6 bases and J shed 9 bases, with 12 bases lying between them. Germline CDR1 is MDHEN and CDR2 is SYDVKM. The CDR3 coding sequence is TGTGCCAGCAGGGGGTGGAGCCCTTCACCCCTCCACTTT. This translates into CASRGWSPSPLHF.

This chain joins TRBV19 and TRBJ1-5; D gene unclear. The ends were cut back, 2 bases at V and 0 bases at J, with 11 bases in the middle. This CDR3 has 16 amino acids. CDR1 and CDR2 (germline): LNHDA, SQIVND (reference sequence). In DNA, the CDR3 is TGTGCCAGTAGTATAATTTCGCCTAATAGCAATCAGCCCCAGCATTTT. Amino acids: CASSIISPNSNQPQHF.

The chain carries TRBV7-2 and TRBJ1-6; D gene unclear. CDR1 and CDR2 (germline): SGHTA, FQGNSA. The CDR3 loop spans 16 amino acids. V was cut by 5 bases and J by 7 bases, with 18 bases left in between. The CDR3: CASSPQSGWGNSPLHF. The CDR3 DNA is TGTGCCAGCAGCCCCCAGAGCGGGTGGGGAAATTCACCCCTCCACTTT.

The chain has TRBV7-2 and TRBJ2-1; tentatively, D is TRBD1 (6 bases). CDR1 is SGHTA, CDR2 FQGNSA, per germline. V lost 7 bases and J lost 2, with 15 bases in between. The CDR3 has 15 amino acids. Written as DNA, the CDR3 is TGTGCCAGCATGCTCGGGACAATACCCTACAATGAGCAGTTCTTC. Its protein product is CASMLGTIPYNEQFF.

The genes are TRBV4-2 and TRBJ1-2; a possible D gene is TRBD1 (5 bases). Germline V gene lookup returns CDR1 LGHNA and CDR2 YNFKEQ. There are 15 residues in the CDR3. V lost 0 bases to trimming and J lost 5 bases, with 13 bases between them. The CDR3 nucleotides are TGTGCCAGCAGCCAAGATAAACAGAGGGGATATGGCTACACCTTC. It yields the protein CASSQDKQRGYGYTF.

V and J are TRBV20-1 and TRBJ1-2; the D is unclear. Deletions cut 7 bases from V and 14 bases from J, with 11 bases between. Per germline, CDR1 DFQATT and CDR2 SNEGSKA (reference sequence). CDR3 length equals 8 residues. CDR3 loop: CSVSAYTF. In nucleotides, the CDR3 is TGCAGTGTGTCCGCCTATACCTTC.

This clone has only one observation. This chain connects TRBV9 to TRBJ2-7; D is unclear. V was clipped by 0 bases and J by 3 bases, with 16 bases between them. Germline lookup yields CDR1 SGDLS and CDR2 YYNGEE. CDR3 length: 16 residues. The CDR3 loop reads CASSVGTSTVNYEQYF. The CDR3 DNA sequence: TGTGCCAGCAGCGTAGGAACCTCAACAGTAAACTACGAGCAGTACTTC. Based on the CDR3 plus reference TRBV9 and TRBJ2-7, the full variable domain is DSGVTQTPKHLITATGQRVTLRCSPRSGDLSVYWYQQSLDQGLQFLIQYYNGEERAKGNILERFSAQQFPDLHSELNLSSLELGDSALYFCASSVGTSTVNYEQYFGPGTRLTVT.